The following is a T cell receptor beta chain sequence with its context. Libraries were prepared by immunoSEQ multiplex PCR; TCRdb keeps only in-frame clonotypes and omits some of them. Here the sample spans over 100,000 clones, around 93% being singletons. The time point here: peripheral blood 6 weeks after treatment start. The data stem from a study of PD-L1 blockade in urothelial cancer. CDR1 is SGDLS and CDR2 is YYNGEE in the germline V gene. Trimming took 0 bases from V and 12 from J; bases not matched to a gene: 11. The CDR3 sequence is 15 residues long. The chain is built from TRBV9 and TRBJ2-1; 8 bases fit TRBD2. The receptor's source is a man in his 60s with urothelial cancer. The material sequenced was PBMCs, taken around atezolizumab (anti-PD-L1) treatment. The CDR3 here is CASSVASGRASMQFF. CDR3 nucleotide sequence: TGTGCCAGCAGCGTAGCGAGCGGGAGAGCTTCGATGCAGTTCTTC.